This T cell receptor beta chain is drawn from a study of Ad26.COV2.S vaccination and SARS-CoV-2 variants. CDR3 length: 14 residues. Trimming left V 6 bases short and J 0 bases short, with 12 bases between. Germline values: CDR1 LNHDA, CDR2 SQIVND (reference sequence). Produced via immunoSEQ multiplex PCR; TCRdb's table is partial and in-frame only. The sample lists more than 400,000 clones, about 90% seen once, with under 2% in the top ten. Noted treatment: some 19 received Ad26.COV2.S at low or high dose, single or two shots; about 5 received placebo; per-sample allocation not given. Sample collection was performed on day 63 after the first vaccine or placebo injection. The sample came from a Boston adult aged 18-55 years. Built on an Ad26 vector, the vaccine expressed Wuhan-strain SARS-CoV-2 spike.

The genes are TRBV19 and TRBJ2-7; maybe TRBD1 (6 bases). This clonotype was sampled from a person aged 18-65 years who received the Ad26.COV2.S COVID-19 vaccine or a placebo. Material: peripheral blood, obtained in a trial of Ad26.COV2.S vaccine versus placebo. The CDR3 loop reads CASRRTASSYEQYF. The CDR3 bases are TGTGCCAGTAGGAGGACAGCGAGCTCCTACGAGCAGTACTTC.